One sample yielded the 22 T cell receptor beta chains listed below, sequenced in a study of blood T cell repertoires in COVID-19. Assay used: immunoSEQ multiplex PCR; TCRdb lists only in-frame clones, some missing. The sample lists over 65,000 clones, around 90% occurring once. The sample was peripheral blood. The receptors here all came from a woman of 80 years or more with acute or convalescent COVID-19.

V is TRBV4-2 and J is TRBJ1-5, with a tentative D call TRBD1 (5 bases). CDR1 is LGHNA and CDR2 is YNFKEQ in the germline V gene. The CDR3 has 16 amino acids. Trimming cost V 0 bases and J 0 bases, with 9 bases left between them. The CDR3 coding sequence is TGTGCCAGCAGCCAAGATAGGGGTCGTAGCAATCAGCCCCAGCATTTT. Its translation: CASSQDRGRSNQPQHF.

The V gene is TRBV5-4, the J gene TRBJ2-1; 8 positions match TRBD2. The germline gives CDR1 SGHNT, CDR2 YYREEE (reference sequence). The CDR3 has 17 amino acids. Trimming removed 0 bases from V and 10 bases from J; junction bases left unmatched: 15. In nucleotides, the CDR3 is TGTGCCAGCAGCTTGGCGGGGAGCGGGGGAGGTTTTAGGGAGCAGTTCTTC. The encoded protein is CASSLAGSGGGFREQFF.

The V call is TRBV24-1, the J call TRBJ1-2; 8 nucleotides align to TRBD1. Germline V CDR1 and CDR2: KGHDR, SFDVKD. The CDR3 is 15 residues long. Trimming took 3 bases from V and 7 from J; bases not matched to a gene: 9. In DNA form, the CDR3 reads TGTGCCACCAGTGATCCGGGACAGGAGTCAGGTGGCTACACCTTC. Translating gives CATSDPGQESGGYTF.

V gene TRBV11-1 combines with J gene TRBJ2-5; possible D gene TRBD2, 6 bases. V lost 3 bases to trimming and J lost 4 bases, with 12 bases between them. The V gene's germline CDR1 is SGHAT and CDR2 FQDESV (reference sequence). The CDR3 totals 14 residues. CDR3 amino acids: CASSLAGSAETQYF. The CDR3 DNA sequence: TGTGCCAGCAGCTTGGCGGGATCGGCAGAGACCCAGTACTTC. Variable domain in full (rest from reference TRBV11-1 and TRBJ2-5): EAEVAQSPRYKITEKSQAVAFWCDPISGHATLYWYRQILGQGPELLVQFQDESVVDDSQLPKDRFSAERLKGVDSTLKIQPAELGDSAMYLCASSLAGSAETQYFGPGTRLLVL.

CDR3 amino acids: CASSSLASGGTEQFF. In nucleotides, the CDR3 is TGCGCCAGCAGCTCCCTAGCCAGCGGGGGCACTGAGCAGTTCTTC. The rearrangement uses TRBV5-1 and TRBJ2-1; 8 bases are a match to TRBD2. The CDR3 has 15 residues. V shed 3 bases, J shed 9 bases, and the junction held 11 bases outside the gene matches. From germline, CDR1 is SGHRS and CDR2 YFSETQ.

The chain carries TRBV24-1 and TRBJ2-5; D might be TRBD1 (7 bases). The CDR3 consists of 14 residues. With 6 bases removed from V and 5 bases from J, the gap between germline ends came to 15 bases. Germline V gene data show CDR1 as KGHDR and CDR2 as SFDVKD. The CDR3: CATSSAGGKETQYF. CDR3 nucleotides: TGTGCCACCAGTTCGGCAGGGGGGAAGGAGACCCAGTACTTC.

The chain carries TRBV27 and TRBJ2-3, with 7 nucleotides matching TRBD2. The germline V gene encodes CDR1 MNHEY and CDR2 SMNVEV (reference sequence). V was pared by 8 bases and J by 4 bases, with 12 bases of the junction left unmatched. The CDR3 runs 15 residues. The DNA of the CDR3 is TGTGCCAGCGGAAAACTAGCGATTAGGGCAGATACGCAGTATTTT. Translated: CASGKLAIRADTQYF.

This clone was recorded once. The rearrangement uses TRBV24-1 and TRBJ2-7; D gene unclear. Trimming took off 11 bases at V and 2 bases at J, with 12 bases between the two ends. From germline, CDR1 is KGHDR and CDR2 SFDVKD. This CDR3 region has 12 residues. CDR3 in amino acids: CAIQDTAYEQYF. In DNA, the CDR3 is TGTGCCATCCAAGACACAGCCTACGAGCAGTACTTC.

This rearrangement joins TRBV20-1 to TRBJ2-1, with a possible D match to TRBD2 (6 bases). V lost 4 bases and J 10 bases, leaving 11 bases between the germline ends. The CDR3 sequence is 11 residues long. Germline values: CDR1 DFQATT, CDR2 SNEGSKA (reference sequence). The CDR3, as DNA: TGCAGTGCTAAGACTAGTTTCGAGCAGTTCTTC. It is translated as CSAKTSFEQFF.

The J gene is TRBJ1-4, the V gene TRBV4-1, with 11 bases that match TRBD1. The V gene end was trimmed by 2 bases and the J gene end by 8 bases; junction bases not matched to a gene: 10. The CDR3 length is 17 residues. Germline V gene data show CDR1 as MGHRA and CDR2 as YSYEKL. The CDR3 DNA sequence: TGCGCCAGCAGCCAAACCGGGACAGGGGGAGAGAAGGAAAAACTGTTTTTT. Translating it yields CASSQTGTGGEKEKLFF.

V gene TRBV28 combines with J gene TRBJ1-4, with 9 bases lining up with TRBD1. Germline-derived CDR1 and CDR2 are MDHEN and SYDVKM. V dropped 5 bases and J dropped 7; count of bases not matched to a gene: 5. The CDR3 loop spans 14 amino acids. The CDR3 nucleotides read TGTGCCAGCAGTCAACAGGGGGCAAGTGAAAAACTGTTTTTT. This gives the protein CASSQQGASEKLFF.

The chain carries TRBV29-1 and TRBJ2-7; TRBD2 matches 9 bases. CDR3 size: 12 residues. V lost 4 bases, J lost 6 bases, and 4 bases stayed unmatched. Germline CDR1 SQVTM, CDR2 ANQGSEA. CDR3 amino acids: CSVVSGSGEQYF. DNA of the CDR3: TGCAGCGTTGTTAGCGGGAGTGGCGAGCAGTACTTC.

J is TRBJ2-1 and V is TRBV9; weak D call: TRBD1 (6 bases). Trimming pared 4 bases from V and 0 bases from J, leaving 11 bases between. The V gene's germline CDR1 is SGDLS and CDR2 YYNGEE. The CDR3 sequence is 15 residues long. DNA of the CDR3: TGTGCCAGCAGCTTACAGGGATCCTCCTACAATGAGCAGTTCTTC. This sequence encodes CASSLQGSSYNEQFF.

V is TRBV7-2 and J is TRBJ2-1; TRBD2 aligns across 13 bases. Losses at the gene ends were 3 bases for V and 6 bases for J; bases not matched to a gene: 2. The CDR3 has 15 residues. The germline V gene has CDR1 SGHTA and CDR2 FQGNSA. DNA of the CDR3: TGTGCCAGCAGCTTCTGGACTAGCGGGAGCAATGAGCAGTTCTTC. It translates to CASSFWTSGSNEQFF. The entire variable domain, with the rest obtained from reference TRBV7-2 and TRBJ2-1, is as follows: GAGVSQSPSNKVTEKGKDVELRCDPISGHTALYWYRQSLGQGLEFLIYFQGNSAPDKSGLPSDRFSAERTGGSVSTLTIQRTQQEDSAVYLCASSFWTSGSNEQFFGPGTRLTVL.

The chain couples TRBV7-2 to TRBJ2-3, with D possibly being TRBD1 or TRBD2 (5 bases each). V was pared by 5 bases and J by 2 bases, with 17 bases between. Germline V gives CDR1 SGHTA, CDR2 FQGNSA. This CDR3 is built from 16 residues. DNA for the CDR3: TGTGCCAGCAGCCTAGAGGGCCGTGGGGCCACAGATACGCAGTATTTT. This gives the protein CASSLEGRGATDTQYF.

V gene TRBV5-1 combines with J gene TRBJ2-1; weak D call: TRBD1 (5 bases). This CDR3 is built from 14 residues. Trimming cost V 4 bases and J 4 bases, with 12 bases left between them. Per germline, CDR1 SGHRS and CDR2 YFSETQ. The CDR3 sequence: CASSKDTTYNEQFF. Written as DNA, the CDR3 is TGCGCCAGCAGCAAGGACACCACGTACAATGAGCAGTTCTTC. Drawing the rest from reference TRBV5-1 and TRBJ2-1, the complete variable domain is KAGVTQTPRYLIKTRGQQVTLSCSPISGHRSVSWYQQTPGQGLQFLFEYFSETQRNKGNFPGRFSGRQFSNSRSEMNVSTLELGDSALYLCASSKDTTYNEQFFGPGTRLTVL.

This clone was counted once. V gene TRBV3-1 (or the pseudogene TRBV3-2) combines with J gene TRBJ1-1, with TRBD1 identical over 7 bases. The CDR3 contains 14 residues. V dropped 3 bases and J dropped 5; count of bases not matched to a gene: 6. The germline V gene encodes CDR1 LGHDT and CDR2 YNNKEL (reference sequence). The CDR3 loop reads CASSHRQGSTEAFF. CDR3 in DNA: TGTGCCAGCAGCCACAGACAGGGTTCAACTGAAGCTTTCTTT.

The V and J genes are TRBV21-1 and TRBJ2-1; the table's TRBD2 call for D was not verified on the DNA. TRBV21-1 is reported as a pseudogene. The CDR3 consists of 15 residues. CDR3 region: CASSKGSGNYNEQFF. CDR3 in DNA: TGTGCCAGCAGCAAAGGGTCCGGGAACTACAATGAGCAGTTCTTC.

V usage is TRBV20-1 and J usage is TRBJ2-5; D is unresolved. Germline values: CDR1 DFQATT, CDR2 SNEGSKA (reference sequence). Trimming took 5 bases from V and 4 from J, leaving 8 bases between them. This CDR3 is built from 11 residues. The CDR3 sequence is CSASTPETQYF. CDR3 DNA sequence: TGCAGTGCTTCGACACCAGAGACCCAGTACTTC.

The chain carries TRBV19 and TRBJ2-7; TRBD1 agrees at 8 bases. Germline CDR1 reads LNHDA; CDR2 reads SQIVND (reference sequence). The CDR3 length is 14 residues. V was clipped by 4 bases and J by 2 bases; unmatched bases: 4. For the CDR3, the DNA is TGTGCCAGTAGTACCGGACAGGGCACCTACGAGCAGTACTTC. Protein: CASSTGQGTYEQYF.

The CDR3 sequence is CASSSVQGSYGYTF. In DNA, the CDR3 is TGTGCCAGCAGCTCGGTACAGGGGTCCTATGGCTACACCTTC. This chain joins TRBV5-4 and TRBJ1-2, with 7 bases matching TRBD1. V dropped 3 bases and J dropped 4; count of bases not matched to a gene: 6. Germline V gene lookup returns CDR1 SGHNT and CDR2 YYREEE (reference sequence). CDR3 length: 14 amino acids.

This sequence joins TRBV18 and TRBJ2-7; tentatively, D is TRBD2 (6 bases). This CDR3 spans 14 amino acids. The germline V and J ends were trimmed by 2 bases and 4 bases, with 12 bases remaining between them. Looked up from germline, CDR1 is KGHSH and CDR2 is LQKENI. The CDR3 loop is CASSPTRGGYEQYF. The CDR3 bases are TGTGCCAGCTCACCAACCCGGGGAGGTTACGAGCAGTACTTC. Filled out from reference TRBV18 and TRBJ2-7, the complete variable domain reads NAGVMQNPRHLVRRRGQEARLRCSPMKGHSHVYWYRQLPEEGLKFMVYLQKENIIDESGMPKERFSAEFPKEGPSILRIQQVVRGDSAAYFCASSPTRGGYEQYFGPGTRLTVT.